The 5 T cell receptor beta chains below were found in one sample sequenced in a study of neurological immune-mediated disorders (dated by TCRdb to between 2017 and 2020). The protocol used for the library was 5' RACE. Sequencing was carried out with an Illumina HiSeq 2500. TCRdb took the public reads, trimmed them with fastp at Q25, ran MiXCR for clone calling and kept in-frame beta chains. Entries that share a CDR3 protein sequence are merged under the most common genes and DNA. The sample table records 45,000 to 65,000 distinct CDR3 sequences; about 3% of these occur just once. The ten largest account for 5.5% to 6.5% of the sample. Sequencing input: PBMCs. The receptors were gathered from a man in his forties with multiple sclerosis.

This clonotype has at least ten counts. The CDR3 bases are TGTGCCAGCAGCTTAAACCAGGGGGTTCGGGGCCATTCACCCCTCCACTTT. Encoded protein: CASSLNQGVRGHSPLHF. The rearrangement links TRBV7-6 to TRBJ1-6; 7 bases are shared with TRBD1. The ends lost 2 bases at V and 8 bases at J; junction bases unmatched: 12. The CDR3 has 17 amino acids. Germline V gives CDR1 SGHVS, CDR2 FNYEAQ.

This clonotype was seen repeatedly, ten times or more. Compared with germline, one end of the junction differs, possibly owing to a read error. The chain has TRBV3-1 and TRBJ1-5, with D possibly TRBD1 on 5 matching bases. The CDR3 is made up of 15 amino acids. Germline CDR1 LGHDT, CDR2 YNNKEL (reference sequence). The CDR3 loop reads CASSLDSYSNQPQNF. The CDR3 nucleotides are TGTGCCAGCAGCCTTGACAGTTATAGCAATCAGCCCCAGAATTTT.

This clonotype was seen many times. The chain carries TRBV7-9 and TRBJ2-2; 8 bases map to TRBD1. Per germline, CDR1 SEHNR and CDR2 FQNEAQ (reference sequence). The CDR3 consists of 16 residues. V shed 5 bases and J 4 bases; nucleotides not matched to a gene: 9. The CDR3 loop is CASSRGQGRLTGELFF. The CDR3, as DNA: TGTGCCAGCAGCAGAGGACAGGGCCGACTCACCGGGGAGCTGTTTTTT.

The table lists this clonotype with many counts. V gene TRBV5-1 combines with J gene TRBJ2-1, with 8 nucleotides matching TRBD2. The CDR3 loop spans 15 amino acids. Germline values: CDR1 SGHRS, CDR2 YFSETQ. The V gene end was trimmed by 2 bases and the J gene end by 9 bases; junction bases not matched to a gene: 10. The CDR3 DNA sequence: TGCGCCAGCAGCTTCTCGGGGGGAAGCGGGGGTGAGCAGTTCTTC. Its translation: CASSFSGGSGGEQFF.

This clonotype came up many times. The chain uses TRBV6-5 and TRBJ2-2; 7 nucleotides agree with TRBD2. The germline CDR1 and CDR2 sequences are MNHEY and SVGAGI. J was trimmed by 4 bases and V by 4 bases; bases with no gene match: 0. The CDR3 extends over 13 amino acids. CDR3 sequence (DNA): TGTGCCAGCAGTTGGGGGGGCACCGGGGAGCTGTTTTTT. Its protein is CASSWGGTGELFF.